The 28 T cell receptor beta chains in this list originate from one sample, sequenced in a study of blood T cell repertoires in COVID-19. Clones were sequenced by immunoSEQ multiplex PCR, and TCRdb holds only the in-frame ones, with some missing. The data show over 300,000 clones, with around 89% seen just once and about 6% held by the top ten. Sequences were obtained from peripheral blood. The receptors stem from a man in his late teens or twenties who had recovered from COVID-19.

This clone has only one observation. CDR3 coding DNA: TGTGCCAGCAGTTTATCACAGGGCACAGATACGCAGTATTTT. The encoded protein is CASSLSQGTDTQYF. The chain links TRBV27 to TRBJ2-3; D perhaps matches TRBD1 (5 bases). V lost 0 bases and J lost 1, with 5 bases in between. Germline lookup yields CDR1 MNHEY and CDR2 SMNVEV (reference sequence). This CDR3 region has 14 residues.

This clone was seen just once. For the CDR3, the DNA is TGCAGTGCTAGTTTGGCGGAAGACACAGATACGCAGTATTTT. It yields the protein CSASLAEDTDTQYF. The rearrangement joins TRBV20-1 to TRBJ2-3, with no clear D. CDR1 and CDR2 (germline): DFQATT, SNEGSKA (reference sequence). The CDR3 is made up of 14 amino acids. V lost 3 bases, J lost 2 bases, and 12 bases lay in between.

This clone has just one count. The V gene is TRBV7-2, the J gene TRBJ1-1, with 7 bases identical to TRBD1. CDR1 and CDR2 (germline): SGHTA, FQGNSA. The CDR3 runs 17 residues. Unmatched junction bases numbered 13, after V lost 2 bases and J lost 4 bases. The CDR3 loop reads CASSLQGGLPWGTEAFF. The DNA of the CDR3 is TGTGCCAGCAGCTTACAGGGGGGCCTACCCTGGGGCACTGAAGCTTTCTTT.

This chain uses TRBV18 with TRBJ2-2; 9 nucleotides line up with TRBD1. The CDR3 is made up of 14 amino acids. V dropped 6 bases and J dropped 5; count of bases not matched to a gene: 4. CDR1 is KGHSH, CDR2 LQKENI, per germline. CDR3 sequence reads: CASSRDRGTGELFF. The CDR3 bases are TGTGCCAGCTCTCGCGACAGGGGGACCGGGGAGCTGTTTTTT.

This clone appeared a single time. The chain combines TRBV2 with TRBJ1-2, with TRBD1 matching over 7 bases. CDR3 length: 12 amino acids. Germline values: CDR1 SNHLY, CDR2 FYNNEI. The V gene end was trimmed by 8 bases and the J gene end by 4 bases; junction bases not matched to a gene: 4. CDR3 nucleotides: TGTGCCAGCTTCTCAGGGGGCTATGGCTACACCTTC. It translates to CASFSGGYGYTF.

The CDR3 spells CASSLEAEGITLHF. The CDR3 DNA reads as TGCGCCAGCAGCTTGGAAGCGGAGGGGATCACCCTCCACTTT. This rearrangement joins TRBV5-1 to TRBJ1-6, with D maybe TRBD1 (5 bases). Trimming took off 0 bases at V and 14 bases at J, with 15 bases between the two ends. The CDR3 is made up of 14 amino acids. The germline gives CDR1 SGHRS, CDR2 YFSETQ.

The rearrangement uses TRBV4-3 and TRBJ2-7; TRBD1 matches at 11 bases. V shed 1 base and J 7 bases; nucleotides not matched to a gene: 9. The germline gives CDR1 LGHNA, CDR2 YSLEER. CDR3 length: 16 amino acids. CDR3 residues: CASSQGPGQGGKEQYF. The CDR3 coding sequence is TGCGCCAGCAGCCAAGGTCCGGGACAGGGGGGAAAAGAGCAGTACTTC.

CDR3 loop: CASSPPGTDEKLFF. The CDR3, as DNA: TGTGCCAGCTCACCACCAGGGACAGATGAAAAACTGTTTTTT. The rearrangement uses TRBV18 and TRBJ1-4; 7 nucleotides match TRBD1. From germline, CDR1 is KGHSH and CDR2 LQKENI. The CDR3 loop spans 14 amino acids. With V trimmed by 0 bases and J by 6 bases, 1 base remained unmatched. Full variable domain (rest looked up from reference TRBV18 and TRBJ1-4): NAGVMQNPRHLVRRRGQEARLRCSPMKGHSHVYWYRQLPEEGLKFMVYLQKENIIDESGMPKERFSAEFPKEGPSILRIQQVVRGDSAAYFCASSPPGTDEKLFFGSGTQLSVL.

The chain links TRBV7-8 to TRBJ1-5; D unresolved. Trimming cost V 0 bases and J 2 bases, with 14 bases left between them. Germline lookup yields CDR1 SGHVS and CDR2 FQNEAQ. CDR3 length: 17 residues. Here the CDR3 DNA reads TGTGCCAGCAGCTTAGCCCGTATATCGGGTGGCAATCAGCCCCAGCATTTT. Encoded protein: CASSLARISGGNQPQHF.

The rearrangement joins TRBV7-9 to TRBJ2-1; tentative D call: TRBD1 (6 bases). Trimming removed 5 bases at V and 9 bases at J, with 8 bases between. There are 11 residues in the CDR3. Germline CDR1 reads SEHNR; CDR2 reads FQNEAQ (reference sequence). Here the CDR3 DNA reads TGTGCCAGCAGCGGACAGAGTGAGCAGTTCTTC. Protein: CASSGQSEQFF.

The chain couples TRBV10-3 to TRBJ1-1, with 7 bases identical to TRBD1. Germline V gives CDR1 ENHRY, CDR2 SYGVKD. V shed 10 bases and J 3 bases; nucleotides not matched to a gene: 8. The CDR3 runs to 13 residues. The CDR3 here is CATRQGGDTEAFF. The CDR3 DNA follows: TGTGCCACGCGACAGGGTGGCGACACTGAAGCTTTCTTT.

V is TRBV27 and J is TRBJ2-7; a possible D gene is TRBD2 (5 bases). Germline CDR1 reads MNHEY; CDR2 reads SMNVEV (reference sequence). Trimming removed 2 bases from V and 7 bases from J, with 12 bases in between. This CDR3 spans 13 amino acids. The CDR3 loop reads CASSLSRTREQYF. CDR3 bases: TGTGCCAGCAGTTTAAGCAGGACTCGGGAGCAGTACTTC.

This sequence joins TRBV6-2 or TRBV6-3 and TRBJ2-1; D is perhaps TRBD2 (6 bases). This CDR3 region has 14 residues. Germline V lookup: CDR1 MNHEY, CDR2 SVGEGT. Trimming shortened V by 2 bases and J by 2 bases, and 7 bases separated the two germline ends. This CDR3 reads CASSYIAAYNEQFF. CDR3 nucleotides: TGTGCCAGCAGTTACATAGCGGCCTACAATGAGCAGTTCTTC.

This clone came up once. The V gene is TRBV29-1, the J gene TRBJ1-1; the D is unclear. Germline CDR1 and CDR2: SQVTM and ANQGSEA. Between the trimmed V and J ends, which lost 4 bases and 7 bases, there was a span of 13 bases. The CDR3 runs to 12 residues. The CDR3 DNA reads TGCAGCGTTGTGAAACAGAACCTTGAAGCTTTCTTT. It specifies CSVVKQNLEAFF.

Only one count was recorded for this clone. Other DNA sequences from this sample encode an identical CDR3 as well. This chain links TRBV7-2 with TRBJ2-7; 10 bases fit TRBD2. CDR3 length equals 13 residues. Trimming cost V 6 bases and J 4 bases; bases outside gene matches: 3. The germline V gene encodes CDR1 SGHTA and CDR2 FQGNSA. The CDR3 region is CASSSSGGYEQYF. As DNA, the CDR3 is TGTGCCAGCAGTTCTAGCGGGGGTTACGAGCAGTACTTC.

This CDR3 is CASRYPGLAYNEQFF. The CDR3 DNA is TGTGCCAGCAGGTATCCGGGACTAGCGTACAATGAGCAGTTCTTC. The V and J genes are TRBV5-5 and TRBJ2-1, with 10 bases identical to TRBD2. CDR1 SGHKS and CDR2 YYEKEE come from the germline V gene (reference sequence). J lost 4 bases, V lost 5 bases, and 6 bases had no gene match. The CDR3 length is 15 residues.

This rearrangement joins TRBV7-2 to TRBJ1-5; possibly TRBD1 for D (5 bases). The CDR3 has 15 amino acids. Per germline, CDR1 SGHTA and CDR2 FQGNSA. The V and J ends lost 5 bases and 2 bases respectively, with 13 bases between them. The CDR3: CASSQTGGGNQPQHF. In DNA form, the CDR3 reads TGTGCCAGCAGCCAGACTGGGGGGGGCAATCAGCCCCAGCATTTT.

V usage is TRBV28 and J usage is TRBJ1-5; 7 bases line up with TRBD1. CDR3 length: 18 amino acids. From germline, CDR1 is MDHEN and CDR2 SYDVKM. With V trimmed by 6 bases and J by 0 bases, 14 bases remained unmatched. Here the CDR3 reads CASSLGGTALFSNQPQHF. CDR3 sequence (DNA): TGTGCCAGCAGCCTCGGCGGGACAGCACTGTTTAGCAATCAGCCCCAGCATTTT. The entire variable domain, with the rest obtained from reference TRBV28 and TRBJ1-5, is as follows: DVKVTQSSRYLVKRTGEKVFLECVQDMDHENMFWYRQDPGLGLRLIYFSYDVKMKEKGDIPEGYSVSREKKERFSLILESASTNQTSMYLCASSLGGTALFSNQPQHFGDGTRLSIL.

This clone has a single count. In nucleotides, the CDR3 is TGCGCCTCTAACGTCGGGACACCATCCACTGAAGCTTTCTTT. Translation: CASNVGTPSTEAFF. The chain uses TRBV5-1 and TRBJ1-1; D perhaps matches TRBD1 (6 bases). The CDR3 covers 14 residues. The V gene's germline CDR1 is SGHRS and CDR2 YFSETQ. V gave up 10 bases and J gave up 4 bases, with 20 bases separating them.

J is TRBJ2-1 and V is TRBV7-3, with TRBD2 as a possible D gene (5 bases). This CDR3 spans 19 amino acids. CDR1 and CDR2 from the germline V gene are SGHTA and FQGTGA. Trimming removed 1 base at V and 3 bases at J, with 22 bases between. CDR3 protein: CASSLNGGPDKNFYNEQFF. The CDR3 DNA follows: TGTGCCAGCAGCTTAAATGGCGGGCCTGACAAAAACTTCTACAATGAGCAGTTCTTC.

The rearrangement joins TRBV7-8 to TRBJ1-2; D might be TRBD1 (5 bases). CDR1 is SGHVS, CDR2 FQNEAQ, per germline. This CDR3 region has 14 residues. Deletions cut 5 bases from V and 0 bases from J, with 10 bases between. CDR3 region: CASSPLTANYGYTF. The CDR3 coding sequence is TGTGCCAGCAGCCCGTTGACAGCTAACTATGGCTACACCTTC.

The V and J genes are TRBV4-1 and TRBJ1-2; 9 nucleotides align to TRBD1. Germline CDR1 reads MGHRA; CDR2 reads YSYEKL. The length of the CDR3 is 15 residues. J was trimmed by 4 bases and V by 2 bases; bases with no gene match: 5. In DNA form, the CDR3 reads TGCGCCAGCAGCCAACTATCACAGGGGGCCTATGGCTACACCTTC. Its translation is CASSQLSQGAYGYTF.

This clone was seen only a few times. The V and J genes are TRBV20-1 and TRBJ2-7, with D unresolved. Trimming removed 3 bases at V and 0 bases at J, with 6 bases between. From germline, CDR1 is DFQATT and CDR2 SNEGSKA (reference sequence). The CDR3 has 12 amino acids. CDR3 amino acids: CSASLSSYEQYF. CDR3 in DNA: TGCAGTGCTAGTCTGAGCTCCTACGAGCAGTACTTC.

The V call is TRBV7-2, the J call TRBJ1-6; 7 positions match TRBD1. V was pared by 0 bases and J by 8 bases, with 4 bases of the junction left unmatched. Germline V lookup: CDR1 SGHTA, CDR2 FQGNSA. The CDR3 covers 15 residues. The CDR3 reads CASSLADRAYSPLHF. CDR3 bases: TGTGCCAGCAGCTTAGCCGACAGGGCCTATTCACCCCTCCACTTT.

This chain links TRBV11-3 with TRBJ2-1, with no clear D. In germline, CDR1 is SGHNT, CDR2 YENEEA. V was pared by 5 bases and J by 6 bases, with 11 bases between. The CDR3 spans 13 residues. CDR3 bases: TGTGCCAGCAGCGTGCCCCCGGGCAATGAGCAGTTCTTC. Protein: CASSVPPGNEQFF.

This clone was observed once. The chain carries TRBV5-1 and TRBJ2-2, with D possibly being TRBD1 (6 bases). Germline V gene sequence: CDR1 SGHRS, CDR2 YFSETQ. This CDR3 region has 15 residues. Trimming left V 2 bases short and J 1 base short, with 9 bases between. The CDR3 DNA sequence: TGCGCCAGCAGCTTCGGGACAATGAACACCGGGGAGCTGTTTTTT. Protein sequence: CASSFGTMNTGELFF.

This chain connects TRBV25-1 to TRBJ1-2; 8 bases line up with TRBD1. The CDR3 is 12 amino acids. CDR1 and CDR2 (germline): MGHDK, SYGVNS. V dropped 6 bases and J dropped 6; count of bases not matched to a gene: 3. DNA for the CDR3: TGTGCCAGCAGACCGGGACAGGATGGCTACACCTTC. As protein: CASRPGQDGYTF.

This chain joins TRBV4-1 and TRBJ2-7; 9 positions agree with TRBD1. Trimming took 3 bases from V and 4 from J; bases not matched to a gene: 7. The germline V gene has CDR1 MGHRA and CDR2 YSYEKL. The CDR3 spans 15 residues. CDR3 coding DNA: TGCGCCAGCAGCCAGGGAGGACAGGGGAGGTACGAGCAGTACTTC. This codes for CASSQGGQGRYEQYF.